This TCR beta chain was observed in a study of blood T cell repertoires in COVID-19. About the research overall: T cells, B-cell-depleted T cells, or PBMCs provided the cDNA or gDNA that served as material.

Method: immunoSEQ multiplex PCR; TCRdb's copy keeps in-frame clones and lacks some. The sample yields roughly 360,000 clones, roughly four fifths seen once. CDR1 is GTSNPN and CDR2 is SVGIG in the germline V gene (reference sequence). The CDR3 runs to 16 residues. Unmatched junction bases numbered 7, after V lost 2 bases and J lost 1 base. The rearrangement uses TRBV30 and TRBJ2-1; 8 nucleotides line up with TRBD2. The specimen sequenced was PBMCs or T cells enriched from blood (not recorded which). The clonotype was recovered from a woman in her 50s who had recovered from COVID-19. This CDR3 is CAWSWGGGGSYNEQFF. CDR3 sequence (DNA): TGTGCCTGGAGTTGGGGAGGCGGGGGGTCCTACAATGAGCAGTTCTTC.